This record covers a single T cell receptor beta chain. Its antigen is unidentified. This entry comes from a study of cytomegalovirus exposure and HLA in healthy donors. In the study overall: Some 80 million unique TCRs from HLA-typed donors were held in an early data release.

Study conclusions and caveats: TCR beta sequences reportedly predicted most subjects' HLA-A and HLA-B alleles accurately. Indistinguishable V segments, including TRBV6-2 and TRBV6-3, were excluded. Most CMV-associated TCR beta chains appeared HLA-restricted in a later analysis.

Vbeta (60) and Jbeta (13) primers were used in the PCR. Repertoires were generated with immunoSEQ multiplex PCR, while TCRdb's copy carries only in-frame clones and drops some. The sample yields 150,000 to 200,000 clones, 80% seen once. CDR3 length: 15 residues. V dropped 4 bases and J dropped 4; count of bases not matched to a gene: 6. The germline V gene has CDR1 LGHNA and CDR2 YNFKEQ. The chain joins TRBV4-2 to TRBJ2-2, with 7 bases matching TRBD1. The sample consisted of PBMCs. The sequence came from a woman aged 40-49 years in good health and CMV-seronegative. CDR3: CASSLPDRSTGELFF. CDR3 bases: TGTGCCAGCAGCCTCCCGGACAGGAGCACCGGGGAGCTGTTTTTT.